One and the same sample provided the 17 T cell receptor beta chains below, sequenced in a study of T-cell memory formation after mild COVID-19. TCRdb fed the 5' RACE reads into MiXCR, producing one record per CDR3 protein. The data show roughly 170,000 distinct CDR3 sequences, less than 20% seen once. Sequenced: PBMCs or a T cell subset sorted from them (not recorded which). These receptors were collected from a man in his late teens or twenties who had mild COVID-19 (a few samples of this study predate the infection). Cell type and time point are not known.

This clonotype was detected a few times. This chain uses TRBV6-2 or TRBV6-3 with TRBJ1-1; 7 nucleotides line up with TRBD1. The CDR3 spans 14 residues. V trimming: 6 bases; J trimming: 5 bases; junction bases outside the gene matches: 9. Germline lookup yields CDR1 MNHEY and CDR2 SVGEGT. The CDR3 coding sequence is TGTGCCAGCAGAGACCGGGACAGAAGAACTGAAGCTTTCTTT. Translating gives CASRDRDRRTEAFF.

V and J are TRBV2 and TRBJ1-1, with 8 bases fitting TRBD1. CDR3 length: 15 residues. CDR1 is SNHLY, CDR2 FYNNEI, per germline. Trimming cost V 5 bases and J 1 base; bases outside gene matches: 6. CDR3 DNA: TGTGCCAGCAGTAAACGGACAGGGTCGAACACTGAAGCTTTCTTT. As protein: CASSKRTGSNTEAFF.

The rearrangement uses TRBV2 and TRBJ2-2; 11 nucleotides agree with TRBD1. Germline lookup yields CDR1 SNHLY and CDR2 FYNNEI. The V and J ends lost 5 bases and 4 bases, in that order; junction bases with no gene match: 6. The CDR3 contains 16 residues. The CDR3 sequence is CASSSGQGATTGELFF. The CDR3 DNA follows: TGTGCCAGCAGTTCTGGACAGGGGGCGACCACCGGGGAGCTGTTTTTT.

The chain joins TRBV7-2 to TRBJ1-5; 7 bases are shared with TRBD1. The germline V gene has CDR1 SGHTA and CDR2 FQGNSA. CDR3 length: 14 residues. V trimming: 3 bases; J trimming: 4 bases; junction bases outside the gene matches: 3. CDR3 amino acids: CASSFPGGNQPQHF. CDR3 nucleotide sequence: TGTGCCAGCAGCTTTCCAGGGGGGAATCAGCCCCAGCATTTT. The full variable domain, rest sourced from reference TRBV7-2 and TRBJ1-5, is GAGVSQSPSNKVTEKGKDVELRCDPISGHTALYWYRQSLGQGLEFLIYFQGNSAPDKSGLPSDRFSAERTGGSVSTLTIQRTQQEDSAVYLCASSFPGGNQPQHFGDGTRLSIL.

This clonotype was observed a few times. The rearrangement uses TRBV7-2 and TRBJ2-4; D is unclear. Germline CDR1 SGHTA, CDR2 FQGNSA. This CDR3 spans 13 amino acids. Trimming removed 1 base at V and 7 bases at J, with 8 bases between. The CDR3 here is CASSLDPGNIQYF. CDR3 in DNA: TGTGCCAGCAGCTTAGACCCGGGCAACATTCAGTACTTC.

The chain links TRBV6-2 or TRBV6-3 to TRBJ2-2, with D maybe TRBD1 (5 bases). In germline, CDR1 is MNHEY, CDR2 SVGEGT. Deletions cut 2 bases from V and 4 bases from J, with 14 bases between. The CDR3 has 16 amino acids. The CDR3 coding sequence is TGTGCCAGCAGTTACGTTCAGGGTTCGGCCACCGGGGAGCTGTTTTTT. Translated: CASSYVQGSATGELFF.

This clonotype was picked up a small number of times. The chain has TRBV2 and TRBJ2-2; possible D gene TRBD1, 5 bases. V dropped 3 bases and J dropped 6 bases, with 14 bases sitting between them. The CDR3 has 15 residues. The germline gives CDR1 SNHLY, CDR2 FYNNEI. CDR3 DNA: TGTGCCAGCAGTGAGGCCCCCAGGGAAGCCGGGGAGCTGTTTTTT. Amino acids: CASSEAPREAGELFF. Combining the CDR3 with reference TRBV2 and TRBJ2-2 gives the whole variable domain EPEVTQTPSHQVTQMGQEVILRCVPISNHLYFYWYRQILGQKVEFLVSFYNNEISEKSEIFDDQFSVERPDGSNFTLKIRSTKLEDSAMYFCASSEAPREAGELFFGEGSRLTVL.

This clonotype has a handful of counts. This chain links TRBV11-1 with TRBJ2-7, with D maybe TRBD1 (6 bases). The CDR3 consists of 14 residues. V was pared by 5 bases and J by 0 bases, with 11 bases between. Looked up from germline, CDR1 is SGHAT and CDR2 is FQDESV (reference sequence). The CDR3 coding sequence is TGTGCCAGCAGCCCTGACAGGTACTCCTACGAGCAGTACGTC. Amino acids: CASSPDRYSYEQYV.

V and J are TRBV4-3 and TRBJ1-6; D unresolved. The CDR3 runs to 16 residues. With 0 bases removed from V and 6 bases from J, the gap between germline ends came to 12 bases. Germline assignment: CDR1 LGHNA and CDR2 YSLEER. This CDR3 is CASSQEGIVANSPLHF. DNA of the CDR3: TGCGCCAGCAGCCAAGAGGGTATAGTAGCTAATTCACCCCTCCACTTT.

This clonotype was seen a few times. The rearrangement uses TRBV2 and TRBJ2-5; tentatively, D is TRBD2 (5 bases). Germline CDR1 and CDR2: SNHLY and FYNNEI. The V and J ends lost 5 bases and 5 bases respectively, with 15 bases between them. The CDR3 consists of 14 residues. CDR3 sequence: CASSPRPRRETQYF. CDR3 sequence (DNA): TGTGCCAGCAGTCCCCGTCCAAGGAGGGAGACCCAGTACTTC.

The CDR3 DNA reads TGTGCCAGCTCACCTGGGAGGGATGAGCAGTTCTTC. It yields the protein CASSPGRDEQFF. This rearrangement joins TRBV18 to TRBJ2-1; 7 bases line up with TRBD2. Per the germline V gene, CDR1 is KGHSH and CDR2 is LQKENI. The CDR3 covers 12 residues. V lost 3 bases and J lost 8; bases outside the gene matches: 1.

This clonotype came up a few times. V usage is TRBV5-5 and J usage is TRBJ2-2; a possible D gene is TRBD1 (5 bases). The CDR3 consists of 16 residues. V was trimmed by 1 base and J by 0 bases, leaving 10 bases between them. Germline loops: CDR1 SGHKS, CDR2 YYEKEE (reference sequence). CDR3 DNA sequence: TGTGCCAGCAGCTTGACCCCAGGGTCGAACACCGGGGAGCTGTTTTTT. Translated: CASSLTPGSNTGELFF.

The V call is TRBV6-5, the J call TRBJ2-3; D is unresolved. Between the trimmed V and J ends, which lost 0 bases and 0 bases, there was a span of 16 bases. The CDR3 totals 18 residues. Per the germline V gene, CDR1 is MNHEY and CDR2 is SVGAGI. The CDR3 bases are TGTGCCAGCAGTTACTCGCCTTCCGGGTGGCCTAGCACAGATACGCAGTATTTT. It yields the protein CASSYSPSGWPSTDTQYF.

This clonotype showed up many times. The CDR3: CASSQEGLAGTDTQYF. The CDR3, as DNA: TGTGCCAGCAGCCAAGAGGGACTAGCGGGCACAGATACGCAGTATTTT. The chain is built from TRBV4-2 and TRBJ2-3; 11 nucleotides align to TRBD2. Trimming removed 0 bases from V and 1 base from J; junction bases left unmatched: 0. This CDR3 spans 16 amino acids. Germline V gene sequence: CDR1 LGHNA, CDR2 YNFKEQ.

The chain carries TRBV6-6 and TRBJ1-2; D is ambiguous. V lost 0 bases and J lost 5, with 16 bases in between. There are 16 residues in the CDR3. Germline V CDR1 and CDR2: MNHNY, SVGAGI (reference sequence). CDR3 coding DNA: TGTGCCAGCAGTTACTCGTCCGGATTCGAGGGATATGGCTACACCTTC. The encoded protein is CASSYSSGFEGYGYTF.

This chain uses TRBV9 with TRBJ1-1, with 8 bases fitting TRBD1. V gave up 3 bases and J gave up 3 bases; unmatched junction bases: 4. The V gene's germline CDR1 is SGDLS and CDR2 YYNGEE. The CDR3 sequence is 14 residues long. The CDR3 loop reads CASSGTTGDTEAFF. The CDR3 coding sequence is TGTGCCAGCAGCGGGACGACAGGGGACACTGAAGCTTTCTTT.

J is TRBJ2-2 and V is TRBV7-6; no clear D gene. Germline V lookup: CDR1 SGHVS, CDR2 FNYEAQ. The CDR3 loop spans 14 amino acids. V dropped 2 bases and J dropped 1 base, with 5 bases sitting between them. CDR3 sequence: CASSLKGNTGELFF. For the CDR3, the DNA is TGTGCCAGCAGCTTAAAGGGGAACACCGGGGAGCTGTTTTTT.